Listed below are T cell receptor beta chains from one sample, sequenced in a study of control samples from healthy donors and cancer patients. Here immunoSEQ multiplex PCR was the method, and the copy in TCRdb shows in-frame clones only, minus some. The data show about 130,000 clones, roughly 92% seen once. Material for sequencing was PBMCs. The receptors come from a man older than 75 with head and neck cancer. CDR3s include the opening cysteine and the closing phenylalanine or tryptophan. The order of the fields is V gene, J gene, D gene, clone size, CDR3 protein, CDR3 DNA. D genes are given only for firm matches. Expanded clones are given a class, and other clones once, few, many or no size at all.

v_gene: TRBV11-2; j_gene: TRBJ1-1; d_gene: .; abundance: .; CDR3aa: CASSWGRNTEAFF; CDR3nt: TGTGCCAGCAGCTGGGGACGGAACACTGAGGCTTTCTTT
v_gene: TRBV30; j_gene: TRBJ1-1; d_gene: .; abundance: .; CDR3aa: CAWSVRATGLDMNTEAFF; CDR3nt: TGTGCCTGGAGTGTAAGGGCGACAGGATTAGACATGAACACTGAAGCTTTCTTT
v_gene: TRBV27; j_gene: TRBJ2-3; d_gene: .; abundance: .; CDR3aa: CASSSGSLNLLGPDTQYF; CDR3nt: TGTGCCAGCAGTTCTGGGTCACTCAATCTCTTGGGGCCAGATACGCAGTATTTT
v_gene: TRBV6-2/TRBV6-3; j_gene: TRBJ2-7; d_gene: TRBD2; abundance: .; CDR3aa: CASSQSGRFSYEQYF; CDR3nt: TGTGCCAGCAGCCAAAGCGGGAGGTTTAGCTACGAGCAGTACTTC
v_gene: TRBV5-6; j_gene: TRBJ2-2; d_gene: .; abundance: .; CDR3aa: CASSLGPNTGELFF; CDR3nt: TGTGCCAGCAGCTTGGGTCCAAACACCGGGGAGCTGTTTTTT
v_gene: TRBV7-9; j_gene: TRBJ2-7; d_gene: TRBD2; abundance: once; CDR3aa: CASSLVTIAGGEQYF; CDR3nt: TGTGCCAGCAGCTTAGTCACAATAGCGGGAGGCGAGCAGTACTTC
v_gene: TRBV12-3/TRBV12-4; j_gene: TRBJ1-5; d_gene: .; abundance: .; CDR3aa: CASSLGEPQHF; CDR3nt: TGTGCCAGCAGTTTAGGGGAGCCCCAGCATTTT
v_gene: TRBV7-2; j_gene: TRBJ2-5; d_gene: .; abundance: .; CDR3aa: CASSLASVQTQYF; CDR3nt: TGTGCCAGCAGCTTAGCAAGCGTTCAGACCCAGTACTTC
v_gene: TRBV5-1; j_gene: TRBJ2-5; d_gene: TRBD2; abundance: .; CDR3aa: CASSPLTSGGRQTQYF; CDR3nt: TGCGCCAGCAGCCCTCTGACTAGCGGGGGGAGACAGACCCAGTACTTC
v_gene: TRBV5-1; j_gene: TRBJ2-3; d_gene: .; abundance: .; CDR3aa: CASSLARSTDTQYF; CDR3nt: TGCGCCAGCAGCTTGGCCAGGAGCACAGATACGCAGTATTTT
v_gene: TRBV25-1; j_gene: TRBJ1-1; d_gene: .; abundance: .; CDR3aa: CASSSGRNTEAFF; CDR3nt: TGTGCCAGCAGTTCGGGGCGAAACACTGAAGCTTTCTTT
v_gene: TRBV7-6; j_gene: TRBJ2-7; d_gene: .; abundance: .; CDR3aa: CASSATRLEQYF; CDR3nt: TGTGCCAGCAGCGCCACTCGACTCGAGCAGTACTTC
v_gene: TRBV11-2; j_gene: TRBJ1-1; d_gene: .; abundance: .; CDR3aa: CASSTGRLSGTEAFF; CDR3nt: TGTGCCAGCAGCACAGGGCGGTTATCGGGTACTGAAGCTTTCTTT
v_gene: TRBV20-1; j_gene: TRBJ2-3; d_gene: .; abundance: .; CDR3aa: CSASQGGLPEDTQYF; CDR3nt: TGCAGTGCTAGTCAAGGGGGACTACCCGAAGATACGCAGTATTTT
v_gene: TRBV5-1; j_gene: TRBJ2-6; d_gene: TRBD1; abundance: .; CDR3aa: CASSLRTGLSSGANVLTF; CDR3nt: TGCGCCAGCAGCTTAAGGACAGGGTTGAGCTCTGGGGCCAACGTCCTGACTTTC
v_gene: TRBV3-1/TRBV3-2; j_gene: TRBJ2-3; d_gene: TRBD1; abundance: .; CDR3aa: CASSPRTGQWTQYF; CDR3nt: TGTGCCAGCAGCCCCCGGACAGGGCAGTGGACGCAGTATTTT
v_gene: TRBV19; j_gene: TRBJ1-2; d_gene: .; abundance: .; CDR3aa: CASSIEGTGVVDYGYTF; CDR3nt: TGTGCCAGTAGTATAGAGGGGACGGGCGTCGTGGACTATGGCTACACCTTC
v_gene: TRBV6-4; j_gene: TRBJ1-1; d_gene: TRBD1; abundance: .; CDR3aa: CASSYQQGTNTEAFF; CDR3nt: TGTGCCAGCAGCTACCAACAGGGGACCAACACTGAAGCTTTCTTT
v_gene: TRBV30; j_gene: TRBJ2-3; d_gene: .; abundance: .; CDR3aa: CAWSPSTDTQYF; CDR3nt: TGTGCCTGGAGCCCCAGTACAGATACGCAGTATTTT
v_gene: TRBV3-1/TRBV3-2; j_gene: TRBJ2-3; d_gene: TRBD2; abundance: .; CDR3aa: CASSRSGDADTQYF; CDR3nt: TGTGCCAGCTCCCGGAGCGGGGACGCAGATACGCAGTATTTT
v_gene: TRBV9; j_gene: TRBJ1-1; d_gene: TRBD1; abundance: .; CDR3aa: CASTRDRENTEAFF; CDR3nt: TGTGCCAGCACCAGGGACAGGGAGAACACTGAAGCTTTCTTT
v_gene: TRBV20-1; j_gene: TRBJ1-3; d_gene: .; abundance: .; CDR3aa: CSARWGNTIYF; CDR3nt: TGCAGTGCAAGGTGGGGAAACACCATATATTTT
v_gene: TRBV30; j_gene: TRBJ2-7; d_gene: .; abundance: .; CDR3aa: CAWSVTSYEQYF; CDR3nt: TGTGCCTGGAGTGTAACTTCCTACGAGCAGTACTTC
v_gene: TRBV7-9; j_gene: TRBJ2-6; d_gene: .; abundance: .; CDR3aa: CASRPPGASGANVLTF; CDR3nt: TGTGCCAGCAGGCCCCCGGGGGCCTCTGGGGCCAACGTCCTGACTTTC
v_gene: TRBV7-2; j_gene: TRBJ2-1; d_gene: TRBD2; abundance: .; CDR3aa: CASRPTSAGGEQFF; CDR3nt: TGTGCCAGCAGACCAACGTCCGCCGGGGGGGAGCAGTTCTTC
v_gene: TRBV18; j_gene: TRBJ2-7; d_gene: TRBD2; abundance: .; CDR3aa: CASSPSAGGGEQYF; CDR3nt: TGTGCCAGCTCACCGTCCGCGGGAGGGGGGGAGCAGTACTTC
v_gene: TRBV11-2; j_gene: TRBJ1-6; d_gene: .; abundance: .; CDR3aa: CASSLDRGAPLHF; CDR3nt: TGTGCCAGCAGCTTAGATCGAGGGGCACCCCTCCACTTT
v_gene: TRBV6-2/TRBV6-3; j_gene: TRBJ1-1; d_gene: .; abundance: .; CDR3aa: CASTYPRLDMNTEAFF; CDR3nt: TGTGCCAGCACTTACCCCCGCCTAGATATGAACACTGAAGCTTTCTTT
v_gene: TRBV9; j_gene: TRBJ2-1; d_gene: TRBD2; abundance: .; CDR3aa: CASSVKSGGEKEQFF; CDR3nt: TGTGCCAGCAGCGTAAAAAGCGGGGGGGAAAAAGAGCAGTTCTTC